Listed below are T cell receptor beta chains from one sample, sequenced in a study of blood T cell repertoires in COVID-19. Here immunoSEQ multiplex PCR was the method, and the copy in TCRdb shows in-frame clones only, minus some. The top ten hold about 6.7% of the sample, which has roughly 350,000 clones, around nine tenths seen once. The sequencing input was peripheral blood. These receptors all come from a woman aged 70 to 79 with COVID-19, enrolled during active disease. CDR3s include the opening cysteine and the closing phenylalanine or tryptophan. The D gene is left open where the match is weak. Size is omitted from some rows. Given values are once, few, many or a class for expanded clones.

j_call v_call clone_size d_call cdr3_aa cdr3_nt
TRBJ2-3 TRBV20-1 . . CSASGPGWQDTQYF TGCAGTGCTAGTGGGCCGGGGTGGCAAGATACGCAGTATTTT
TRBJ1-5 TRBV28 . TRBD1 CASSLVGTGRLTQPQHF TGTGCCAGCAGTTTAGTCGGGACAGGGAGGCTAACTCAGCCCCAGCATTTT
TRBJ2-3 TRBV5-4 . TRBD1 CASSNRQGAADTQYF TGTGCCAGCAGCAATAGACAGGGGGCGGCAGATACGCAGTATTTT
TRBJ2-2 TRBV21-1 . . CASSKGTGDGTGELFF TGTGCCAGCAGCAAAGGGACAGGGGACGGCACCGGGGAGCTGTTTTTT
TRBJ2-5 TRBV12-5 . . CASGSSLGGETQYF TGTGCTAGTGGTTCCTCGTTAGGGGGAGAGACCCAGTACTTC
TRBJ1-1 TRBV28 . . CASSLLSTEAFF TGTGCCAGCAGTTTGTTGAGCACTGAAGCTTTCTTT
TRBJ2-2 TRBV7-8 few . CASSLGRRENTGELFF TGTGCCAGCAGCTTAGGTCGCAGGGAAAACACCGGGGAGCTGTTTTTT
TRBJ1-2 TRBV27 . TRBD1 CASRGQGFSGYTF TGTGCCAGCAGGGGACAGGGATTTAGTGGCTACACCTTC
TRBJ2-1 TRBV6-1 once . CASSEGRWQFF TGTGCCAGCAGTGAGGGGAGGTGGCAGTTCTTC
TRBJ1-2 TRBV28 . . CASSPQSPGAYGYTF TGTGCCAGCAGTCCCCAGTCCCCAGGGGCCTATGGCTACACCTTC
TRBJ1-2 TRBV29-1 . . CTTRQGGVGYTF TGCACCACTCGGCAAGGGGGGGTAGGCTACACCTTC
TRBJ1-1 TRBV6-5 . TRBD1 CASSYGQGVNTEAFF TGTGCCAGCAGTTACGGCCAGGGGGTTAACACTGAAGCTTTCTTT
TRBJ2-5 TRBV7-9 . . CASSFPQGRETQYF TGTGCCAGCAGCTTTCCACAGGGACGAGAGACCCAGTACTTC
TRBJ2-5 TRBV5-1 . TRBD2 CASSARLAGGQETQYF TGCGCCAGCAGCGCCAGACTAGCGGGGGGGCAGGAGACCCAGTACTTC
TRBJ1-2 TRBV5-6 . TRBD1 CASSKDRGKGYGYTF TGTGCCAGCAGCAAGGACAGGGGAAAGGGCTATGGCTACACCTTC
TRBJ2-7 TRBV7-2 . . CASSFKLAGGYEQYF TGTGCCAGCAGCTTTAAGTTGGCGGGCGGCTACGAGCAGTACTTC
TRBJ2-2 TRBV10-3 few . CAISGRQRNTGELFF TGTGCCATCAGTGGTCGACAGAGAAACACCGGGGAGCTGTTTTTT